This is a list of T cell receptor beta chains from one sample in a study of OX40 agonist ivuxolimab in advanced cancers. TCRdb keeps only in-frame clones here, not all; method: immunoSEQ multiplex PCR. The sample has under 80,000 clones, around 84% seen once. The specimen was CD4+ or CD8+ T cells sorted from blood, collected in a trial of the OX40 agonist ivuxolimab. Receptor source: an adult with an advanced solid tumor such as melanoma, head and neck, liver or kidney cancer. Both conserved end residues are part of each CDR3. D genes are given only for firm matches. Size tells how often a clone was seen (once, few, many) or the class of an expanded clone, and some rows leave it out.

length,D,size,V,J,CDR3,DNA
16,TRBD1,NA,TRBV28,TRBJ2-2,CASSPSGGSNTGELFF,TGTGCCAGCAGTCCTTCAGGGGGCTCGAACACCGGGGAGCTGTTTTTT
15,NA,NA,TRBV5-1,TRBJ2-5,CASSLVGYSQETQYF,TGCGCCAGCAGCTTGGTTGGGTATTCCCAAGAGACCCAGTACTTC
14,TRBD2,NA,TRBV6-6,TRBJ2-7,CASSPAGRGAEQYF,TGTGCCAGCAGTCCAGCCGGGAGGGGGGCCGAGCAGTACTTC
14,NA,NA,TRBV4-1,TRBJ1-3,CASSQDRKAGTIYF,TGCGCCAGCAGCCAAGATAGGAAGGCTGGCACCATATATTTT
15,NA,NA,TRBV2,TRBJ1-4,CASSENSRGGEKLFF,TGTGCCAGCAGTGAAAACTCCCGAGGCGGTGAAAAACTGTTTTTT
15,NA,NA,TRBV11-2,TRBJ2-7,CASSSPSGFTYEQYF,TGTGCCAGCAGCTCGCCGTCGGGGTTCACCTACGAGCAGTACTTC
14,NA,few,TRBV6-6,TRBJ1-3,CASSFGATGNTIYF,TGTGCCAGCAGTTTCGGGGCGACGGGAAACACCATATATTTT
16,TRBD1,NA,TRBV5-6,TRBJ2-2,CASSLVSGGVTGELFF,TGTGCCAGCAGCTTGGTGTCAGGGGGAGTGACCGGGGAGCTGTTTTTT
14,NA,NA,TRBV4-2,TRBJ1-1,CASSLFGGNTEAFF,TGTGCCAGCAGCCTCTTTGGGGGAAACACTGAAGCTTTCTTT
14,NA,NA,TRBV6-1,TRBJ1-4,CASQGSGRHEKLFF,TGTGCCAGCCAGGGGTCGGGCCGGCATGAAAAACTGTTTTTT
16,TRBD1,once,TRBV27,TRBJ1-2,CASTTTRQGVSYGYTF,TGTGCCAGCACCACAACTAGACAGGGAGTTAGCTATGGCTACACCTTC
16,TRBD2,NA,TRBV2,TRBJ2-3,CASIILAGGGTDTQYF,TGTGCCAGCATTATACTAGCGGGAGGGGGGACAGATACGCAGTATTTT
15,TRBD2,NA,TRBV7-6,TRBJ2-1,CASSPSGSSYNEQFF,TGTGCCAGCAGCCCGAGCGGGAGTTCCTACAATGAGCAGTTCTTC
15,NA,NA,TRBV5-4,TRBJ1-2,CASSFGGAQDYGYTF,TGTGCCAGCAGCTTCGGAGGGGCGCAGGACTATGGCTACACCTTC
12,NA,few,TRBV6-5,TRBJ1-6,CASSPGLSPLHF,TGTGCCAGCAGCCCAGGGCTCTCACCCCTCCACTTT
17,TRBD1,NA,TRBV5-6,TRBJ1-5,CASSRGTGGHPNQPQHF,TGTGCCAGCAGCAGAGGGACAGGGGGCCACCCCAATCAGCCCCAGCATTTT
12,NA,NA,TRBV19,TRBJ1-1,CASSSDGVEAFF,TGTGCCAGTAGTTCGGACGGAGTAGAAGCTTTCTTT
16,TRBD2,NA,TRBV5-1,TRBJ2-2,CASSSGLAGGTGELFF,TGCGCCAGCAGCTCCGGACTAGCGGGTGGCACCGGGGAGCTGTTTTTT
14,TRBD2,NA,TRBV25-1,TRBJ2-7,CASRTSGGSYEQYF,TGTGCCAGCCGGACTAGCGGGGGTTCCTACGAGCAGTACTTC
11,NA,NA,TRBV28,TRBJ2-7,CASSRRDEQYF,TGTGCCAGCAGTCGAAGGGACGAGCAGTACTTC
15,TRBD2,NA,TRBV18,TRBJ2-7,CASSSGGGVPYEQYF,TGTGCCAGCTCTTCGGGGGGGGGTGTCCCCTACGAGCAGTACTTC
12,NA,NA,TRBV6-1,TRBJ2-7,CASSIRAYEQYF,TGTGCCAGCAGTATTAGGGCCTACGAGCAGTACTTC
16,TRBD1,NA,TRBV28,TRBJ1-1,CASSAPGQGGVGEAFF,TGTGCCAGCAGTGCCCCGGGACAGGGTGGAGTAGGTGAAGCTTTCTTT
13,NA,NA,TRBV2,TRBJ1-4,CASSVDQGEKLFF,TGTGCCAGCAGTGTGGACCAAGGCGAAAAACTGTTTTTT
14,NA,NA,TRBV4-2,TRBJ2-7,CASSRSPDRSEQYF,TGTGCCAGCAGCCGAAGTCCGGACAGAAGTGAGCAGTACTTC
11,NA,NA,TRBV28,TRBJ1-1,CASSRGAEAFF,TGTGCCAGCAGTCGGGGTGCTGAAGCTTTCTTT